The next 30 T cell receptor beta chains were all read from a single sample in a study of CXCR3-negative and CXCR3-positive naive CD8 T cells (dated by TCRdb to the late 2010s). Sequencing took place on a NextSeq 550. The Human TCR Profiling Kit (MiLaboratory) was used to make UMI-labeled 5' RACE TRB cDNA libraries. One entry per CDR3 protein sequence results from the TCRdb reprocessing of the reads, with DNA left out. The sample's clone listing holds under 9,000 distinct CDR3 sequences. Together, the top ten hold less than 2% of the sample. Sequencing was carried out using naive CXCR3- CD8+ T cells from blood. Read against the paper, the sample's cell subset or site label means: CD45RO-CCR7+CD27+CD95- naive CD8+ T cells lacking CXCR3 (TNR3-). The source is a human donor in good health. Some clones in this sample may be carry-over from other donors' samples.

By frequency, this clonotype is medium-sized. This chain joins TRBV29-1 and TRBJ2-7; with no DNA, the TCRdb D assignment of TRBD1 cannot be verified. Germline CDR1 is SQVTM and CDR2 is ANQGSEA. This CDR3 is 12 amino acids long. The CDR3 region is CSVADNSYEQYF.

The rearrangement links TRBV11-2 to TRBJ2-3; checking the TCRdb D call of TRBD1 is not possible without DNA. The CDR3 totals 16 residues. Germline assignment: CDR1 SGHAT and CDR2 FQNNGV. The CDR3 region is CASSALTGASTDTQYF. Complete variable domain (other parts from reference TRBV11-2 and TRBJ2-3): EAGVAQSPRYKIIEKRQSVAFWCNPISGHATLYWYQQILGQGPKLLIQFQNNGVVDDSQLPKDRFSAERLKGVDSTLKIQPAKLEDSAVYLCASSALTGASTDTQYFGPGTRLTVL.

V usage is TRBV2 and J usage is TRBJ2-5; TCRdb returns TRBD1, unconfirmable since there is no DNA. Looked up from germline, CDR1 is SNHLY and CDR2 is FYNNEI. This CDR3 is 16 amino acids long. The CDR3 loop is CATTPRDSLLGETQYF.

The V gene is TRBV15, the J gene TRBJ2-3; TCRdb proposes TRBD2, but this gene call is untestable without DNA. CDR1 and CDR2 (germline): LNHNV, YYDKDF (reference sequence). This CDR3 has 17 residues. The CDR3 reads CATSRDLAGLGTDTQYF.

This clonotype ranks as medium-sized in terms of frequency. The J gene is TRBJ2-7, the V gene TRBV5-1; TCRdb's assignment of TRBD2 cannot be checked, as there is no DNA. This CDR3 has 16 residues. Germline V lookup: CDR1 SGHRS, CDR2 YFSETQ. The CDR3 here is CASSLRGLAELYEQYF.

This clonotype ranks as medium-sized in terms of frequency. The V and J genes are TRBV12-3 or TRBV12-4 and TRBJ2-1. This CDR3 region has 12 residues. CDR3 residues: CASAHLHNEQFF.

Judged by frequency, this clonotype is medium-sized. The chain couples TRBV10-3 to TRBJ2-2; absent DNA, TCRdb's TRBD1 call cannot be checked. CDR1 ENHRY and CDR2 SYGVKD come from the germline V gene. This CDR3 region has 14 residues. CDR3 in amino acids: CAISDPTGTGELFF.

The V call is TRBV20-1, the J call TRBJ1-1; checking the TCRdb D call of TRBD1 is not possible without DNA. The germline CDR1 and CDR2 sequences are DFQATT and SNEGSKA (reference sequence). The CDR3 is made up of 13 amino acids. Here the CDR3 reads CSAPTGMNTEAFF.

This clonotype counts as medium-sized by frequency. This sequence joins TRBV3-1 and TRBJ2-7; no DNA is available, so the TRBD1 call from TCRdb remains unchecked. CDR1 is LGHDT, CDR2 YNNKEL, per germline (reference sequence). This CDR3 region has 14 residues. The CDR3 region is CASSPQVPPAEQYF.

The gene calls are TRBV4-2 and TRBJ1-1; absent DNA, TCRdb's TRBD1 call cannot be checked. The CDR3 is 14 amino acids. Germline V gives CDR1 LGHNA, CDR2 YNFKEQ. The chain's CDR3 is CASSHGDRGDEAFF.

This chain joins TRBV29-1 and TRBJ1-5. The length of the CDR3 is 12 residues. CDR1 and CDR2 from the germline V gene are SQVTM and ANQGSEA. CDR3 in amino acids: CSVEDSNQPQHF.

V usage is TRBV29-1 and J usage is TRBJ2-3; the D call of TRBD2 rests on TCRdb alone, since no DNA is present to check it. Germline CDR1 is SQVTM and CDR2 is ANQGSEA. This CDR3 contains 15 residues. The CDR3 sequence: CSVVGLGDFTDTQYF.

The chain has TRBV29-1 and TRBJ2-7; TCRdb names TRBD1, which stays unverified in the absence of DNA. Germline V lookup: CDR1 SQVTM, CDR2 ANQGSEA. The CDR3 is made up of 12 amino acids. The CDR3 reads CSTVSGQYEQYF.

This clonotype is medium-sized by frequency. The CDR3 loop reads CATSGRDIGSYEQYF. The rearrangement links TRBV15 to TRBJ2-7; TCRdb outputs TRBD1, but without DNA this stays unchecked. This CDR3 region has 15 residues. Per germline, CDR1 LNHNV and CDR2 YYDKDF (reference sequence).

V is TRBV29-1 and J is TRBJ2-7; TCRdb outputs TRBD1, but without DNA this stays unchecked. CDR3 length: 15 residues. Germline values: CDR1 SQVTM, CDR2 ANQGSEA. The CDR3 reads CSVEDPGFGTYEQYF.

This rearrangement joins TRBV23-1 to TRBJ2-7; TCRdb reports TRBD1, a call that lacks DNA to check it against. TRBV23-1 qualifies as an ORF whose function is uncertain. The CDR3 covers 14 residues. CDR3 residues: CASSLFDRTYEQYF.

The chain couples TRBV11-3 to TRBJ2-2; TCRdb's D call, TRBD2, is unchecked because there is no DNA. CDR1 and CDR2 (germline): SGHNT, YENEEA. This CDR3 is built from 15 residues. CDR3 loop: CASSSTGTSKGELFF.

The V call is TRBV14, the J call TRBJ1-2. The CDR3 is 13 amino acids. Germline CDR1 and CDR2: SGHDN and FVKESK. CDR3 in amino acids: CASSQAVGYGYTF.

CDR3 region: CSEDRGGTDTQYF. The chain employs TRBV29-1 and TRBJ2-3; absent DNA, TCRdb's TRBD1 call cannot be checked. This CDR3 spans 13 amino acids. In germline, CDR1 is SQVTM, CDR2 ANQGSEA.

The CDR3 protein is CAISEDTDTQYF. This chain joins TRBV10-3 and TRBJ2-3. In germline, CDR1 is ENHRY, CDR2 SYGVKD. The CDR3 contains 12 residues.

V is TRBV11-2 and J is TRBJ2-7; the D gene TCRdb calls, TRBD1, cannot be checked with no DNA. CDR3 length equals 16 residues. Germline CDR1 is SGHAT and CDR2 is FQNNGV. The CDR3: CASSGTGTGDLEEQYF. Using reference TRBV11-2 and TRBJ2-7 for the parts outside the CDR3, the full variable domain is EAGVAQSPRYKIIEKRQSVAFWCNPISGHATLYWYQQILGQGPKLLIQFQNNGVVDDSQLPKDRFSAERLKGVDSTLKIQPAKLEDSAVYLCASSGTGTGDLEEQYFGPGTRLTVT.

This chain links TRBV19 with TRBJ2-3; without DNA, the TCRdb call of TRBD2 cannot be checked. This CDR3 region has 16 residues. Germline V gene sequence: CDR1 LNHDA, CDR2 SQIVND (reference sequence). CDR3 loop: CASSIGTSGGPDTQYF. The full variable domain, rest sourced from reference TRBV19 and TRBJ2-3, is DGGITQSPKYLFRKEGQNVTLSCEQNLNHDAMYWYRQDPGQGLRLIYYSQIVNDFQKGDIAEGYSVSREKKESFPLTVTSAQKNPTAFYLCASSIGTSGGPDTQYFGPGTRLTVL.

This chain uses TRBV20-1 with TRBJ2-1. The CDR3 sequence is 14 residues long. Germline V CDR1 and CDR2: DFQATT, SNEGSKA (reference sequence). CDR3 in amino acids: CSASDVSSYNEQFF.

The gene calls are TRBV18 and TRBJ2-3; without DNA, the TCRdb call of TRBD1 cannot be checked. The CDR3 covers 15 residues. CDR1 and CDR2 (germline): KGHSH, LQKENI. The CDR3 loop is CASSPRGASTDTQYF.

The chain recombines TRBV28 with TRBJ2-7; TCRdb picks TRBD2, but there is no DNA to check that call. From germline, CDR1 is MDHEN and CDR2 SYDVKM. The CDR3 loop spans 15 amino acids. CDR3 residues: CASSLPGTSSYEQYF.

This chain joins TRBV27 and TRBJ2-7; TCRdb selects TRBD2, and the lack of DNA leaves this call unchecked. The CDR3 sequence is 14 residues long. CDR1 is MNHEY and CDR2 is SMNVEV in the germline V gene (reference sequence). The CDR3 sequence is CASSSRTRPYEQYF.

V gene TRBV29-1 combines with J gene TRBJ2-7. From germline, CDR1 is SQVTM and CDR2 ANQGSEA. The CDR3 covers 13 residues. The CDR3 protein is CSVLDPTPSEQYF.

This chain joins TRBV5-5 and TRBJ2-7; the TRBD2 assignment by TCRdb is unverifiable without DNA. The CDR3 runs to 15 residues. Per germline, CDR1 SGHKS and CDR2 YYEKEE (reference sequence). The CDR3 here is CASSTSGGVTYEQYF.

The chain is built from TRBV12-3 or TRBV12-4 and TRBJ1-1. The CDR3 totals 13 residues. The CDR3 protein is CASSRGIRTEAFF.

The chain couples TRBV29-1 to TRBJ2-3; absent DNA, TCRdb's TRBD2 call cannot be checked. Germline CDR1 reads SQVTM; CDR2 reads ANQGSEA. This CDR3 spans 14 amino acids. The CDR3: CSVFGGPDTDTQYF.